These 21 T cell receptor beta chains came from one sample sequenced in a study of immune characterization of retroperitoneal liposarcoma. TCRdb processed the PCR reads anew with MiXCR; each CDR3 protein has one entry. The table has around 13,000 distinct CDR3 sequences, roughly 50% seen once. Sample: tumor tissue. The receptor source for this set is a female donor with retroperitoneal liposarcoma.

There are many counts of this clonotype. The rearrangement uses TRBV6-1 and TRBJ2-3, with D possibly called TRBD1 or TRBD2 (5 bases each). The germline V gene has CDR1 MNHNS and CDR2 SASEGT. The length of the CDR3 is 14 residues. V was trimmed by 7 bases and J by 1 base, leaving 12 bases between them. DNA of the CDR3: TGTGCCAGCACCCTTGGGGGAGGCACAGATACGCAGTATTTT. The encoded protein is CASTLGGGTDTQYF.

V usage is TRBV5-5 and J usage is TRBJ2-7; tentatively, D is TRBD2 (6 bases). Germline V CDR1 and CDR2: SGHKS, YYEKEE (reference sequence). The CDR3 runs 15 residues. Trimming shortened V by 2 bases and J by 3 bases, and 15 bases separated the two germline ends. Written as DNA, the CDR3 is TGTGCCAGCAGCTTTTCTTCGGGAGCGGGCTACGAGCAGTACTTC. This encodes CASSFSSGAGYEQYF.

The chain joins TRBV11-2 to TRBJ2-5; D uncertain. The J call may be in error: the DNA end matches TRBJ2-1 better. The CDR3 totals 12 residues. From germline, CDR1 is SGHAT and CDR2 FQNNGV. CDR3 loop: CASSLESRVQFF. DNA of the CDR3: TGTGCCAGCAGCTTAGAGTCAAGGGTCCAGTTCTTC.

This sequence joins TRBV7-2 and TRBJ2-1; 13 bases agree with TRBD2. Germline CDR1 is SGHTA and CDR2 is FQGNSA. V lost 5 bases, J lost 7 bases, and 5 bases stayed unmatched. This CDR3 is built from 15 residues. CDR3: CASSPTSGGWNEQFF. The CDR3 DNA follows: TGTGCCAGCAGCCCGACTAGCGGGGGGTGGAATGAGCAGTTCTTC.

The chain employs TRBV6-1 and TRBJ2-6, with TRBD1 matching over 9 bases. Germline V gives CDR1 MNHNS, CDR2 SASEGT. The junction had 3 bases not matched to a gene; V was cut back by 4 bases and J by 2 bases. This CDR3 is 16 amino acids long. The CDR3 sequence: CASSGNRGPGANVLTF. DNA of the CDR3: TGTGCCAGCAGTGGGAACAGGGGGCCTGGGGCCAACGTCCTGACTTTC.

The V gene is TRBV27, the J gene TRBJ1-2; 8 bases are a match to TRBD1. V lost 6 bases to trimming and J lost 4 bases; unmatched junction nucleotides: 7. This CDR3 has 14 amino acids. Germline CDR1 reads MNHEY; CDR2 reads SMNVEV (reference sequence). The CDR3 region has the DNA TGTGCCAGCAGCCTCGGGACAGGTGGCTATGGCTACACCTTC. This sequence encodes CASSLGTGGYGYTF.

The chain recombines TRBV6-1 with TRBJ1-3; D gene ambiguous. There are 16 residues in the CDR3. Germline V gene data show CDR1 as MNHNS and CDR2 as SASEGT. Trimming took off 7 bases at V and 0 bases at J, with 16 bases between the two ends. This chain's CDR3 is CASTSPGVRSGNTIYF. CDR3 nucleotide sequence: TGTGCCAGCACTTCCCCGGGCGTTCGCTCTGGAAACACCATATATTTT.

The rearrangement uses TRBV6-8 and TRBJ2-3, with D possibly called TRBD1 or TRBD2 (5 bases each). Germline V gene lookup returns CDR1 MNHGY and CDR2 SAAAGT. The CDR3 is 14 residues long. With 6 bases removed from V and 0 bases from J, the gap between germline ends came to 10 bases. The DNA of the CDR3 is TGTGCCAGCAGCCCGGGACGTAGCACAGATACGCAGTATTTT. This translates into CASSPGRSTDTQYF.

This clonotype was detected a few times. J is TRBJ2-5 and V is TRBV10-2; D gene uncertain. The V gene's germline CDR1 is WSHSY and CDR2 SAAADI. The CDR3 extends over 14 amino acids. Trimming removed 2 bases from V and 2 bases from J, with 9 bases in between. For the CDR3, the DNA is TGCGCCAGCAGTGAGCGGTCAGAACAAGAGACCCAGTACTTC. Translation: CASSERSEQETQYF.

This clonotype came up a few times. This sequence joins TRBV27 and TRBJ2-1; 7 bases line up with TRBD2. CDR3 length: 14 amino acids. J gave up 1 base and V 6 bases, and 3 bases lay outside the gene matches. CDR1 is MNHEY and CDR2 is SMNVEV in the germline V gene (reference sequence). The DNA for the CDR3 is TGTGCCAGCAGAATGGGGGGGTCCTACAATGAGCAGTTCTTC. It yields the protein CASRMGGSYNEQFF.

CDR3 sequence: CASRRAGTSGYNEQFF. The CDR3 region has the DNA TGTGCCAGCAGGAGGGCCGGGACTAGCGGCTACAATGAGCAGTTCTTC. The V and J genes are TRBV6-2 or TRBV6-3 and TRBJ2-1, with TRBD2 identical over 11 bases. The germline V gene has CDR1 MNHEY and CDR2 SVGEGT. Trimming cost V 6 bases and J 3 bases; bases outside gene matches: 7. The CDR3 runs to 16 residues.

By frequency in the sample, this clonotype is medium-sized. The chain recombines TRBV7-2 with TRBJ2-1; 7 bases agree with TRBD2. V shed 2 bases and J 5 bases; nucleotides not matched to a gene: 6. CDR1 and CDR2 (germline): SGHTA, FQGNSA. The CDR3 sequence is 15 residues long. The CDR3 bases are TGTGCCAGCAGCTTATCTAGCGGAGACCACAATGAGCAGTTCTTC. Translated, it gives CASSLSSGDHNEQFF.

This clonotype qualifies as medium-sized. The chain employs TRBV11-3 and TRBJ2-5; D is undetermined. The J call is uncertain, as TRBJ2-7 better fits the DNA end. This CDR3 spans 17 amino acids. Germline CDR1 and CDR2: SGHNT and YENEEA. CDR3 loop: CASSLDLVADPQDEQYF. The CDR3 region has the DNA TGTGCCAGCAGCTTAGATCTTGTGGCCGACCCGCAGGACGAGCAGTACTTC.

In regard to this clonotype: At one end, the junction sequence differs from germline, possibly due to a read error. The chain combines TRBV6-5 with TRBJ2-2, with 8 bases fitting TRBD2. The CDR3 totals 15 residues. CDR1 and CDR2 (germline): MNHEY, SVGAGI. This CDR3 is CASSLTSANTGALFF. The CDR3 nucleotides are TGTGCCAGCAGCTTGACTAGCGCGAACACCGGGGCGCTGTTTTTT.

This chain links TRBV27 with TRBJ2-1; TRBD2 matches 10 bases. The ends lost 5 bases at V and 7 bases at J; junction bases unmatched: 8. This CDR3 region has 15 residues. The V gene's germline CDR1 is MNHEY and CDR2 SMNVEV (reference sequence). CDR3: CASSQTSGALNEQFF. CDR3 nucleotide sequence: TGTGCCAGCAGTCAAACTAGCGGGGCTTTAAATGAGCAGTTCTTC.

With respect to this clonotype: The missing conserved phenylalanine or tryptophan at the end of this CDR3 makes a read error likely. The V gene is TRBV6-6, the J gene TRBJ2-7, with D perhaps given as TRBD1 or TRBD2 (6 bases each). TRBJ2-1 explains the end of the DNA better; the J call may be wrong. The CDR3 contains 13 residues. Germline V gene lookup returns CDR1 MNHNY and CDR2 SVGAGI (reference sequence). The CDR3 loop reads CASSPLDGGEQFL. CDR3 nucleotide sequence: TGTGCCAGCAGCCCCCTCGACGGGGGCGAGCAGTTCCTC.

This clonotype was recorded once. The J gene is TRBJ2-5, the V gene TRBV6-6; 8 bases fit TRBD2. V shed 4 bases, J shed 5 bases, and the junction held 21 bases outside the gene matches. Germline V CDR1 and CDR2: MNHNY, SVGAGI (reference sequence). The CDR3 sequence is 19 residues long. In nucleotides, the CDR3 is TGTGCCAGCAGTTCCAGGTTCGCGGCAGGAAGCGGGAGTCGGGAGACCCAGTACTTC. Translated, it gives CASSSRFAAGSGSRETQYF.

In its sample, this clonotype was seen many times. The chain employs TRBV6-1 and TRBJ2-3; 8 bases are a match to TRBD2. The J call is uncertain, as TRBJ2-7 better fits the DNA end. This CDR3 comprises 15 residues. CDR1 MNHNS and CDR2 SASEGT come from the germline V gene. CDR3: CASSSTSGASYEQYF. DNA of the CDR3: TGTGCCAGCAGCTCTACTAGCGGAGCCTCCTACGAGCAGTACTTC.

This chain connects TRBV4-1 to TRBJ1-4, with D uncertain. The CDR3 loop spans 15 amino acids. V dropped 1 base and J dropped 4 bases, with 10 bases sitting between them. The germline CDR1 and CDR2 sequences are MGHRA and YSYEKL. The chain's CDR3 is CASSQGVGGNEKLFF. The DNA for the CDR3 is TGCGCCAGCAGCCAAGGGGTTGGAGGTAATGAAAAACTGTTTTTT.

V usage is TRBV10-2 and J usage is TRBJ2-1; D tentatively reads TRBD1 or TRBD2 (5 bases each). The DNA matches TRBJ2-7 better at its end, which makes the J call doubtful. Germline V gives CDR1 WSHSY, CDR2 SAAADI. The CDR3 is 12 amino acids. CDR3 region: CASYEGYNEQYF. In DNA form, the CDR3 reads TGCGCCAGCTACGAGGGGTACAATGAGCAGTACTTC.

In its sample, this clonotype was seen a few times. The chain recombines TRBV12-3 or TRBV12-4 with TRBJ1-5, with 7 bases aligning to TRBD1. The CDR3 has 13 residues. V lost 4 bases and J lost 4; bases outside the gene matches: 1. CDR3 DNA: TGTGCCAGCAGTTGGGGACAGAATCAGCCCCAGCATTTT. Amino acid sequence: CASSWGQNQPQHF.